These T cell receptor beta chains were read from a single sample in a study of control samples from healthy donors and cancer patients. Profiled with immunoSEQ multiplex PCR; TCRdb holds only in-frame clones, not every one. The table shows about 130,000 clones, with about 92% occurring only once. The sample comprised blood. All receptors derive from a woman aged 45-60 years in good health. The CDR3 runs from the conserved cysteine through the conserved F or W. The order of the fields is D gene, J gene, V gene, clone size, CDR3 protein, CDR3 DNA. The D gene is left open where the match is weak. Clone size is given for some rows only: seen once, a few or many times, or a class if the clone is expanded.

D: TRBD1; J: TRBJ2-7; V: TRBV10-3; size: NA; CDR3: CAISEDRGYEQYF; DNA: TGTGCCATCAGTGAAGACAGGGGCTACGAGCAGTACTTC
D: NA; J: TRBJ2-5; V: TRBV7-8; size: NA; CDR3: CASSHQVPGPLQETQYF; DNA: TGTGCCAGCAGCCACCAGGTCCCGGGGCCCTTACAAGAGACCCAGTACTTC
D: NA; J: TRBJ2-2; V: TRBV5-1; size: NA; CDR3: CASSFGRTSNTGELFF; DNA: TGCGCCAGCAGCTTTGGCAGGACCTCGAACACCGGGGAGCTGTTTTTT
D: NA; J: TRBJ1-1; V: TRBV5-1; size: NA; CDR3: CASSLVLGSTEAFF; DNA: TGCGCCAGCAGCTTGGTCCTGGGAAGCACTGAAGCTTTCTTT
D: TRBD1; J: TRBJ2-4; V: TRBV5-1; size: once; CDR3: CASSSGQGPNIQYF; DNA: TGCGCCAGCAGCTCCGGACAGGGCCCCAACATTCAGTACTTC
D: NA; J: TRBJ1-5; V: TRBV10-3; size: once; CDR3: CAINGQSNQPQHF; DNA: TGTGCCATCAATGGACAGAGCAATCAGCCCCAGCATTTT
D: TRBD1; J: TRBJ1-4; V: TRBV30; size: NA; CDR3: CAWTVKTGGEKLFF; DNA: TGTGCCTGGACGGTTAAAACAGGGGGCGAAAAACTGTTTTTT
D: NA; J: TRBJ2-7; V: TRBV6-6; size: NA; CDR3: CASSYPPLAAPYEQYF; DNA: TGTGCCAGCAGTTACCCCCCTTTAGCGGCACCTTACGAGCAGTACTTC
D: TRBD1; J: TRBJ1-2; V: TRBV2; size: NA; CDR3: CASRNGQGPSEYGYTF; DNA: TGTGCCAGCCGTAATGGACAGGGTCCATCGGAGTATGGCTACACCTTC
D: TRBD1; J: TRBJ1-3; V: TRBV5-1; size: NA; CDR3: CASSLGTGSSGNTIYF; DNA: TGCGCCAGCAGCCTAGGGACAGGGTCCTCTGGAAACACCATATATTTT
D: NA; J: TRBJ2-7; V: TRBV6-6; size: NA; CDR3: CASSGGLGGNNEQYF; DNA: TGTGCCAGCAGTGGGGGGTTAGGAGGGAATAACGAGCAGTACTTC
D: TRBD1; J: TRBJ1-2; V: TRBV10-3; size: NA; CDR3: CAISESLAGGHGYTF; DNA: TGTGCCATCAGTGAGTCATTGGCAGGGGGTCATGGCTACACCTTC
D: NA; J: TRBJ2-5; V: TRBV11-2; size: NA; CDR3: CASSLGGQETQYF; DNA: TGTGCCAGCAGCTTAGGCGGCCAAGAGACCCAGTACTTC
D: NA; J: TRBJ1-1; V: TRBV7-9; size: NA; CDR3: CASSLTLLGTEAFF; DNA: TGTGCCAGCAGCTTAACCCTTTTGGGGACTGAAGCTTTCTTT
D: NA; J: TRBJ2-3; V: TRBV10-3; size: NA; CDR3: CAISGRGPTDTQYF; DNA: TGTGCCATCAGTGGGAGGGGGCCCACAGATACGCAGTATTTT
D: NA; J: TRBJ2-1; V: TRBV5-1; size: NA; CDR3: CASSRINEQFF; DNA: TGCGCCAGCAGCCGAATTAATGAGCAGTTCTTC
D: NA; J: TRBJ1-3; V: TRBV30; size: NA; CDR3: CAWSVPGLWDGIYSGNTIYF; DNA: TGTGCCTGGAGTGTACCTGGGCTCTGGGACGGTATCTACTCTGGAAACACCATATATTTT
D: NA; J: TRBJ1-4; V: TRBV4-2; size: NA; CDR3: CASSPAGRGAEKLFF; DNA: TGTGCCAGCAGCCCCGCAGGCAGGGGAGCTGAAAAACTGTTTTTT
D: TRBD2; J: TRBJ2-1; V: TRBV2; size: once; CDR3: CASSRLAGGLGEQFF; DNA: TGTGCCAGCAGCCGACTAGCGGGGGGGCTCGGTGAGCAGTTCTTC
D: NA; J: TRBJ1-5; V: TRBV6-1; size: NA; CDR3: CASSETYSNQPQHF; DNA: TGTGCCAGCAGTGAAACATATAGCAATCAGCCCCAGCATTTT
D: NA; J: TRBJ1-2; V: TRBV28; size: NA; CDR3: CASRGPIPGGGHLGYGYTF; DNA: TGTGCCAGCAGGGGGCCGATACCGGGTGGGGGCCACCTTGGCTATGGCTACACCTTC
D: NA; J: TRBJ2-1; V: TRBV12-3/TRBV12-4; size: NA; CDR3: CASSSTGNEQFF; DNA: TGTGCCAGCAGTTCGACCGGGAATGAGCAGTTCTTC
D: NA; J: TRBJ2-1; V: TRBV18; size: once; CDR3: CASSPTNEQFF; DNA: TGTGCCAGCTCACCGACCAATGAGCAGTTCTTC
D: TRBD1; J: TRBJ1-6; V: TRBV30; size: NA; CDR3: CAWSAIDRVNSPLHF; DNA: TGTGCCTGGAGTGCCATAGACAGGGTCAATTCACCCCTCCACTTT
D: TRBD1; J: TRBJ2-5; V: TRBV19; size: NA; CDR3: CASSREDRGQETQYF; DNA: TGTGCCAGTAGTAGAGAGGACAGGGGCCAAGAGACCCAGTACTTC
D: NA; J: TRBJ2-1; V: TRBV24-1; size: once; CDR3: CATSHAGAGTYNEQFF; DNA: TGTGCCACCAGTCACGCGGGGGCAGGGACCTACAATGAGCAGTTCTTC
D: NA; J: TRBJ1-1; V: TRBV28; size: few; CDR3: CASSLSRGDTEAFF; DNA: TGTGCCAGCAGTTTATCCAGAGGGGACACTGAAGCTTTCTTT
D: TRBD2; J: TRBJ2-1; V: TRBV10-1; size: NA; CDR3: CASSSQAGAANEQFF; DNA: TGCGCCAGCAGTTCCCAAGCGGGAGCGGCGAATGAGCAGTTCTTC
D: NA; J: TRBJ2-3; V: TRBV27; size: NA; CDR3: CASSPRPNTDTQYF; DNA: TGTGCCAGCAGCCCCCGACCCAACACAGATACGCAGTATTTT
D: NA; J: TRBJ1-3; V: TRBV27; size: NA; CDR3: CASSFRLSSGNTIYF; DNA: TGTGCCAGCAGTTTCCGCTTGAGCTCTGGAAACACCATATATTTT
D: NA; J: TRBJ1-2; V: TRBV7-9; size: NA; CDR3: CASSKDPGLRTPLGYTF; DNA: TGTGCCAGCAGCAAGGATCCGGGACTACGGACTCCCTTGGGCTACACCTTC
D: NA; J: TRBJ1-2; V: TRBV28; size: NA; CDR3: CASSLGTHSYGYTF; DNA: TGTGCCAGCAGTTTAGGGACGCATAGCTATGGCTACACCTTC
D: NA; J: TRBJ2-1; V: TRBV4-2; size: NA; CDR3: CASSQEVSSYNEQFF; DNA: TGTGCCAGCAGCCAAGAGGTGAGCTCCTACAATGAGCAGTTCTTC